This T cell receptor (beta chain) was obtained from a study of post-analysis software for immune sequencing data. General study points: Strong co-clustering by F measure was evident for samples that had been prepared in the same batch. TRBV5-6, TRBV5-1 and TRBV20-1 belonged to a set of about 5 TRBV segments that were more frequent in patients than controls. Controls significantly exceeded multiple sclerosis patients in normalized Chao1 diversity.

V dropped 1 base and J dropped 5 bases, with 6 bases sitting between them. The CDR3 runs 13 residues. For this clonotype: Its antigen is still unknown.

Unique molecular identifiers were carried by the TCR beta cDNA libraries. There were roughly 0.95 to 11 million T cells, and about 500,000 cDNA molecules came from them. TCRdb re-derived calls from the PCR reads in MiXCR, one entry per CDR3 protein. Of 650,000 to 900,000 distinct CDR3 sequences listed, around 46% are singletons. This sequence originates from a girl under 18 with multiple sclerosis. The V and J genes are TRBV12-3 or TRBV12-4 and TRBJ2-4; D call uncertain. What was sequenced was blood. The DNA of the CDR3 is TGTGCCAGCAGTTTAGTTTTGGAAAACATTCAGTACTTC. It is translated as CASSLVLENIQYF.